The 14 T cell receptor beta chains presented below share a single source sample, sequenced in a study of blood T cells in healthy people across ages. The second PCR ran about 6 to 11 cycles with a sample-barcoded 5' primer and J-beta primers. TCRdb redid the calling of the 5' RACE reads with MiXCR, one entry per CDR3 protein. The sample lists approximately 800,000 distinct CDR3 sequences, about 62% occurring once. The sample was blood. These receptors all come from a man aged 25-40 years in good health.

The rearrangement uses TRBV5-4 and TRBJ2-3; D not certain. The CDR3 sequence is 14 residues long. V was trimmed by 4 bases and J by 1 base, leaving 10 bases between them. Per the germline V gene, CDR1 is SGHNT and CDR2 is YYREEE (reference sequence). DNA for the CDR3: TGTGCCAGCAGCATCCCCACAGGCACAGATACGCAGTATTTT. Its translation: CASSIPTGTDTQYF.

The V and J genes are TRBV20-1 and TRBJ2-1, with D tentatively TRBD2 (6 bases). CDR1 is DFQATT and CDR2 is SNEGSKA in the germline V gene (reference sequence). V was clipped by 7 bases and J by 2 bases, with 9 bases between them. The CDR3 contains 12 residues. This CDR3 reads CSGTGAYNEQFF. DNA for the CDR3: TGCAGTGGTACGGGGGCCTACAATGAGCAGTTCTTC.

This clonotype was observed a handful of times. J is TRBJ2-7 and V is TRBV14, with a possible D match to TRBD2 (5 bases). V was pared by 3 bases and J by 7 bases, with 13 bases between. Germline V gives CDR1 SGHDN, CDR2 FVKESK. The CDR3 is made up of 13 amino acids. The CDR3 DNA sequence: TGTGCCAGCAGCCAGCTAGCCCTAGGGGAGCAGTACTTC. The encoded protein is CASSQLALGEQYF.

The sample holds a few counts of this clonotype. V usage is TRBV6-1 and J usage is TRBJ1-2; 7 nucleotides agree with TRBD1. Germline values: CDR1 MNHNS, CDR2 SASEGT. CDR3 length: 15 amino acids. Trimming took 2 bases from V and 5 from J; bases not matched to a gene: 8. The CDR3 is CASSELGTETYGYTF. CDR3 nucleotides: TGTGCCAGCAGTGAACTAGGGACAGAGACTTATGGCTACACCTTC.

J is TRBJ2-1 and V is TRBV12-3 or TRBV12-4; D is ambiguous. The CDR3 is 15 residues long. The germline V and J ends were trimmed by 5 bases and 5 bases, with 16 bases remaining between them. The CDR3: CASSLRTWADNEQFF. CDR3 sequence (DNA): TGTGCCAGCAGTCTCCGGACGTGGGCCGACAATGAGCAGTTCTTC.

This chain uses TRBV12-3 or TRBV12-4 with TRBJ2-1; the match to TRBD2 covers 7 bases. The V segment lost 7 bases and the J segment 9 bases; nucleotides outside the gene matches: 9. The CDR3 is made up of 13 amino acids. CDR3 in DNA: TGTGCCAGCAACGAACTAGCGATGGGTGAGCAGTTCTTC. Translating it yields CASNELAMGEQFF.

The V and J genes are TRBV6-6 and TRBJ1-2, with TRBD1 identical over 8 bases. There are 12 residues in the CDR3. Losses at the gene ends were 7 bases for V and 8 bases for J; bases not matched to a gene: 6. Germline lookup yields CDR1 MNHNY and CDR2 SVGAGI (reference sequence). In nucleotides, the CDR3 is TGTGCCAGCACGACAGGGGACGGCGGCTACACCTTC. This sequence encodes CASTTGDGGYTF.

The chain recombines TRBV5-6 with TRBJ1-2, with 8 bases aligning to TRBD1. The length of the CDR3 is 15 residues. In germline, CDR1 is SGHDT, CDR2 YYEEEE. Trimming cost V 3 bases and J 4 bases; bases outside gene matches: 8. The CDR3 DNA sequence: TGTGCCAGCAGCTCGGCACCGACAGGGGTCTATGGCTACACCTTC. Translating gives CASSSAPTGVYGYTF.

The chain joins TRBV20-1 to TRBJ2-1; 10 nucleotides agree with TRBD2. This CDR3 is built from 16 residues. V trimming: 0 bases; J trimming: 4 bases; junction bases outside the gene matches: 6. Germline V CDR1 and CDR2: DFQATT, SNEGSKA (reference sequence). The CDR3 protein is CSARDLRTSGYNEQFF. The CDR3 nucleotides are TGCAGTGCTAGAGATCTCCGGACTAGCGGATACAATGAGCAGTTCTTC.

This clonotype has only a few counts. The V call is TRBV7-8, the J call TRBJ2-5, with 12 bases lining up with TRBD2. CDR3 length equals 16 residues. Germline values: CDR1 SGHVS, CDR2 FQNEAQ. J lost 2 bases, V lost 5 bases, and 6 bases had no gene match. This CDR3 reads CASSDRLAGVQETQYF. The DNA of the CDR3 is TGTGCCAGCAGCGATCGACTAGCGGGGGTTCAAGAGACCCAGTACTTC.

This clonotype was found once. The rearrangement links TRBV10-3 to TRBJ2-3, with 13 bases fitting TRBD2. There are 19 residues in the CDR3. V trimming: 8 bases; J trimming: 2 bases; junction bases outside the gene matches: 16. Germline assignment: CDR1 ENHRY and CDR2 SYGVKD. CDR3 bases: TGTGCCATCGGGGAGACTAGCGGGGGGTCGGGCTATGACACAGATACGCAGTATTTT. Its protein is CAIGETSGGSGYDTDTQYF.

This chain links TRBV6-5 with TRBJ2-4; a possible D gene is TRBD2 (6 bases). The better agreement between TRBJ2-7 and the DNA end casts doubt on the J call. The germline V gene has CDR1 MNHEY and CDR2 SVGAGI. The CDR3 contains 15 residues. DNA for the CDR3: TGTGCCAGCAGTTATCCAGCGGGTCCCTCCTACGAGCAGTACTTC. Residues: CASSYPAGPSYEQYF.

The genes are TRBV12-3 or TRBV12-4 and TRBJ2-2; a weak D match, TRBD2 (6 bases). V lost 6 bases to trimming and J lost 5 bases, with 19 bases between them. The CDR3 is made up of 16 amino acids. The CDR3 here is CASRRGGAGSTGELFF. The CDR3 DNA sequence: TGTGCCAGCAGACGCGGAGGGGCCGGGAGTACCGGGGAGCTGTTTTTT.

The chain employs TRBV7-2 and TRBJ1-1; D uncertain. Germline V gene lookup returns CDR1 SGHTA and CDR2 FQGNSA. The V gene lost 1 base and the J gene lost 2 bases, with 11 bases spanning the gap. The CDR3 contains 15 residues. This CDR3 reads CASSLDPGFNTEAFF. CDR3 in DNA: TGTGCCAGCAGCTTAGATCCAGGCTTCAACACTGAAGCTTTCTTT.